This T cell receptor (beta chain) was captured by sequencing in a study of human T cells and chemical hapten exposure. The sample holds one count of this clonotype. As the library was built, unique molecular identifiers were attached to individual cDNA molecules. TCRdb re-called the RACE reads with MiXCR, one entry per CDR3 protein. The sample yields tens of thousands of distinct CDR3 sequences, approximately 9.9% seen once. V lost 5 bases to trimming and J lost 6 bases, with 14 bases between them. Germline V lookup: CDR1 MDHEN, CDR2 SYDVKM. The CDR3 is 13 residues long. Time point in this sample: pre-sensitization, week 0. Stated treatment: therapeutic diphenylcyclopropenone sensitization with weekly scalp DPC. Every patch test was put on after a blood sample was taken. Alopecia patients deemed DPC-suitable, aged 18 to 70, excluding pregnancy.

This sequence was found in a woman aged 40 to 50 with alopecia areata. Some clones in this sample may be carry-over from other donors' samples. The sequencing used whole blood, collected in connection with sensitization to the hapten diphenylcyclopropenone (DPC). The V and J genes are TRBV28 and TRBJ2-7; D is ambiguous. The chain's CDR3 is CASSPSVLSEQYF. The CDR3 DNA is TGTGCCAGCAGTCCCTCGGTGTTAAGCGAGCAGTACTTC.